Listed here are 13 T cell receptor beta chains from one sample, sequenced in a study of T-cell reconstitution after alpha-beta-depleted transplantation in children. Unique molecular identifiers were incorporated into the prepared TCRbeta library. TCRdb independently ran MiXCR on the PCR reads; one entry per CDR3 protein. This table has roughly 400,000 distinct CDR3 sequences, roughly 22% appearing once. Sequencing was performed on PBMCs from the stem cell graft donor, taken from the stem cell graft. The receptors were gathered from a human donor who donated a stem cell graft to a child with acute myeloid leukemia.

This clonotype has at least ten counts. The V and J genes are TRBV6-1 and TRBJ2-1, with TRBD2 identical over 7 bases. CDR3 length equals 14 residues. Germline loops: CDR1 MNHNS, CDR2 SASEGT. After removal of 9 bases from V and 0 bases from J, the junction contained 5 bases not matched to a gene. The CDR3: CASLREISYNEQFF. The CDR3, as DNA: TGTGCCAGTTTGCGGGAGATCTCCTACAATGAGCAGTTCTTC.

Ten or more counts support this clonotype. The chain employs TRBV12-3 or TRBV12-4 and TRBJ2-3; no clear D. CDR3 length: 14 amino acids. V lost 3 bases and J 0 bases, leaving 7 bases between the germline ends. CDR3 bases: TGTGCCAGCAGTTTTCAGGCGAGCACAGATACGCAGTATTTT. Protein: CASSFQASTDTQYF.

The genes are TRBV5-1 and TRBJ2-2, with 7 bases lining up with TRBD2. The CDR3 contains 16 residues. The J segment lost 3 bases and the V segment lost 1 base, leaving 6 bases of the junction unmatched. Per the germline V gene, CDR1 is SGHRS and CDR2 is YFSETQ. CDR3 protein: CASSLYGLGDTGELFF. The CDR3 nucleotides are TGCGCCAGCAGCTTGTATGGACTAGGCGACACCGGGGAGCTGTTTTTT.

This clonotype was seen at least ten times. The chain employs TRBV7-2 and TRBJ2-1; 8 bases fit TRBD2. Trimming removed 4 bases from V and 3 bases from J; junction bases left unmatched: 11. The CDR3 is made up of 17 amino acids. Germline assignment: CDR1 SGHTA and CDR2 FQGNSA. In DNA form, the CDR3 reads TGTGCCAGCAGCTCACCTCACGGGAGGGGCCTCTACAATGAGCAGTTCTTC. Protein product: CASSSPHGRGLYNEQFF.

This clonotype was counted only a few times. The gene calls are TRBV5-1 and TRBJ2-1; TRBD1 or TRBD2 may be the D gene (5 bases each). This CDR3 comprises 15 residues. Trimming took 5 bases from V and 5 from J, leaving 17 bases between them. The germline V gene has CDR1 SGHRS and CDR2 YFSETQ. CDR3 DNA: TGCGCCAGCAGGACTCGGGACCGAAGCAACAATGAGCAGTTCTTC. It specifies CASRTRDRSNNEQFF.

The rearrangement uses TRBV13 and TRBJ2-7; D ambiguous. CDR1 is PRHDT, CDR2 FYEKMQ, per germline (reference sequence). The CDR3 is made up of 13 amino acids. V was cut by 5 bases and J by 3 bases, with 11 bases left in between. CDR3 in amino acids: CASSQGIGYEQYF. The CDR3 DNA sequence: TGTGCCAGCAGCCAAGGTATCGGCTACGAGCAGTACTTC.

CDR3 region: CSARHARGSTEAFF. CDR3 nucleotide sequence: TGCAGTGCAAGGCATGCCCGGGGTAGCACTGAAGCTTTCTTT. V gene TRBV20-1 combines with J gene TRBJ1-1, with unresolved D. Germline CDR1 is DFQATT and CDR2 is SNEGSKA (reference sequence). Between the trimmed V and J ends, which lost 6 bases and 4 bases, there was a span of 18 bases. CDR3 length equals 14 residues.

The V gene is TRBV20-1, the J gene TRBJ2-7; perhaps TRBD2 as D (6 bases). The V end lost 1 base, the J end lost 1 base, and 14 bases lay between the germline ends. This CDR3 contains 15 residues. The V gene's germline CDR1 is DFQATT and CDR2 SNEGSKA (reference sequence). The CDR3 DNA reads TGCAGTGCTAGAGGAGCGGGCGTCGAGTCCTACGAGCAGTACTTC. Encoded protein: CSARGAGVESYEQYF.

V gene TRBV6-5 combines with J gene TRBJ2-1, with 8 bases fitting TRBD2. Germline V gives CDR1 MNHEY, CDR2 SVGAGI. Losses at the gene ends were 2 bases for V and 7 bases for J; bases not matched to a gene: 13. This CDR3 is 17 amino acids long. The CDR3 DNA reads as TGTGCCAGCAGTTACGGCGGAGCGGGAGTTGGCGGGAATGAGCAGTTCTTC. As protein: CASSYGGAGVGGNEQFF.

In its sample, this clonotype was seen many times. This chain joins TRBV29-1 and TRBJ1-2, with D hard to call. This CDR3 is 12 amino acids long. Germline V CDR1 and CDR2: SQVTM, ANQGSEA. Trimming left V 3 bases short and J 4 bases short, with 9 bases between. CDR3 nucleotides: TGCAGCGTTGAGTCGGCAGCCTATGGCTACACCTTC. This sequence encodes CSVESAAYGYTF. Full variable domain (missing parts from reference TRBV29-1 and TRBJ1-2): SAVISQKPSRDICQRGTSLTIQCQVDSQVTMMFWYRQQPGQSLTLIATANQGSEATYESGFVIDKFPISRPNLTFSTLTVSNMSPEDSSIYLCSVESAAYGYTFGSGTRLTVV.

This chain links TRBV28 with TRBJ1-6, with 8 bases that match TRBD1. After removal of 3 bases from V and 9 bases from J, the junction contained 4 bases not matched to a gene. The CDR3 consists of 14 residues. Per germline, CDR1 MDHEN and CDR2 SYDVKM. The DNA for the CDR3 is TGTGCCAGCAGTTTCGGACAGGGAATTTCACCCCTCCACTTT. Its protein is CASSFGQGISPLHF.

This clonotype was seen more than once but under ten times. This rearrangement joins TRBV4-1 to TRBJ2-7; D is unresolved. The length of the CDR3 is 13 residues. Germline V CDR1 and CDR2: MGHRA, YSYEKL. Between the trimmed V and J ends, which lost 0 bases and 2 bases, there was a span of 5 bases. The DNA of the CDR3 is TGCGCCAGCAGCCAAGATAACCCCTACGAGCAGTACTTC. The encoded protein is CASSQDNPYEQYF.

This clonotype was observed a handful of times. The rearrangement links TRBV12-3 or TRBV12-4 to TRBJ2-3, with no clear D. V was pared by 5 bases and J by 6 bases, with 9 bases between. CDR3 size: 12 residues. CDR3 amino acids: CASSEVFDTQYF. The CDR3 DNA sequence: TGTGCCAGCAGTGAGGTTTTCGATACGCAGTATTTT.